Detailed here is one T cell receptor beta chain. Its specificity is unknown. This specimen belongs to a study of cytomegalovirus exposure and HLA in healthy donors. A multiplex PCR was run with 60 Vbeta primers and 13 Jbeta primers. Using immunoSEQ multiplex PCR, the repertoire was profiled, and TCRdb retains in-frame clones only, with some absent. The sample consists of some 54,000 clones, about 84% of them appearing once. This CDR3 has 17 residues. With V trimmed by 1 base and J by 3 bases, 6 bases remained unmatched. Germline V gives CDR1 SGHAT, CDR2 FQNNGV. General observations from the study: Follow-up analysis seemed to connect common viral pathogens with several of the most significant clusters identified. Roughly even sequencing depth across donors was the assumption behind the presence/absence analyses. V- and J-gene trimming of TCR beta was linked (in a later analysis) to a missense DCLRE1C variant.

The clonotype comes from a male donor in good health and CMV-seronegative. The V call is TRBV11-2, the J call TRBJ2-5, with 12 bases fitting TRBD2. Sequencing input: PBMCs. CDR3 coding DNA: TGTGCCAGCAGCTTAGCTGGACTAGCGGGGTGGAAAGAGACCCAGTACTTC. Translated: CASSLAGLAGWKETQYF.